This entry lists 10 T cell receptor beta chains sequenced from one sample in a study of beta chain features in type 1 diabetes. The whole isolated RNA underwent reverse transcription, so sequencing captured expressed TCRB transcripts. TCRdb's table, derived via immunoSEQ multiplex PCR, lists solely in-frame clones and lacks some. The sample records under 900,000 clones, under 20% being singletons. The specimen sequenced was naive CD4+ T cells from blood. The receptors were gathered from a woman between 18 and 29 years old in good health.

This clone has more than one count but fewer than ten. This chain connects TRBV18 to TRBJ2-7; TRBD2 aligns across 11 bases. This CDR3 comprises 17 residues. Losses at the gene ends were 2 bases for V and 2 bases for J; bases not matched to a gene: 8. Germline loops: CDR1 KGHSH, CDR2 LQKENI. DNA of the CDR3: TGTGCCAGCTCACCAGTAAAAGGGACTAGCGGCCCCTACGAGCAGTACTTC. It codes for CASSPVKGTSGPYEQYF.

The chain joins TRBV19 to TRBJ1-5, with TRBD1 as a possible D gene (5 bases). The CDR3 runs 14 residues. V was trimmed by 0 bases and J by 8 bases, leaving 11 bases between them. Germline-derived CDR1 and CDR2 are LNHDA and SQIVND (reference sequence). CDR3 nucleotide sequence: TGTGCCAGTAGTATAGATGCGGGGGTGGAGCCCCAGCATTTT. The encoded protein is CASSIDAGVEPQHF.

This clone has just a few counts. This sample includes further DNA sequences coding for the same CDR3. This chain joins TRBV5-1 and TRBJ2-3; the D call may be TRBD1 or TRBD2 (5 bases each). Trimming left V 0 bases short and J 2 bases short, with 7 bases between. Germline lookup yields CDR1 SGHRS and CDR2 YFSETQ. The CDR3 contains 14 residues. The CDR3, as DNA: TGCGCCAGCAGCTTGGCAGGGACCACAGATACGCAGTATTTT. Its protein is CASSLAGTTDTQYF.

This clone came up many times. The rearrangement uses TRBV14 and TRBJ1-3, with D maybe TRBD1 (5 bases). From germline, CDR1 is SGHDN and CDR2 FVKESK. The CDR3 covers 15 residues. V lost 4 bases to trimming and J lost 1 base, with 11 bases between them. The CDR3 loop reads CASSLGTSSGNTIYF. The CDR3, as DNA: TGTGCCAGCAGCCTGGGGACCTCTTCTGGAAACACCATATATTTT.

This sequence joins TRBV5-6 and TRBJ2-3; weak D call: TRBD2 (6 bases). Deletions cut 6 bases from V and 6 bases from J, with 14 bases between. Germline CDR1 SGHDT, CDR2 YYEEEE. The CDR3 runs to 13 residues. Written as DNA, the CDR3 is TGTGCCAGCACCCCCGGGAGTTCGGATACGCAGTATTTT. Protein product: CASTPGSSDTQYF. Together with reference TRBV5-6 and TRBJ2-3, the CDR3 gives the full variable domain: DAGVTQSPTHLIKTRGQQVTLRCSPKSGHDTVSWYQQALGQGPQFIFQYYEEEERQRGNFPDRFSGHQFPNYSSELNVNALLLGDSALYLCASTPGSSDTQYFGPGTRLTVL.

This chain uses TRBV19 with TRBJ2-1, with TRBD1 matching 9 bases. The CDR3 consists of 16 residues. Germline lookup yields CDR1 LNHDA and CDR2 SQIVND (reference sequence). V lost 4 bases to trimming and J lost 4 bases; unmatched junction nucleotides: 8. Here the CDR3 DNA reads TGTGCCAGTAGTAGGCAACAGGGGGCGGCATACAATGAGCAGTTCTTC. Amino acids: CASSRQQGAAYNEQFF.

This sequence joins TRBV5-6 and TRBJ2-3; D gene uncertain. Germline CDR1 and CDR2: SGHDT and YYEEEE. Trimming stripped 4 bases from V and 1 base from J, with 7 bases between. This CDR3 has 13 residues. CDR3 loop: CASSHRGTDTQYF. In DNA form, the CDR3 reads TGTGCCAGCAGCCACCGGGGCACAGATACGCAGTATTTT.

This clone was found a few times. The J gene is TRBJ2-2, the V gene TRBV10-3, with 11 bases identical to TRBD1. Germline values: CDR1 ENHRY, CDR2 SYGVKD. This CDR3 comprises 14 residues. V shed 8 bases and J 5 bases; nucleotides not matched to a gene: 4. CDR3 nucleotides: TGTGCCATCGGGGGGACAGGGGGAACCGGGGAGCTGTTTTTT. Amino acids: CAIGGTGGTGELFF.

This clone came up a few times. This CDR3 is CASSLALTDYGYTF. The CDR3, as DNA: TGTGCCAGCAGCTTAGCGTTGACAGATTATGGCTACACCTTC. This chain uses TRBV7-2 with TRBJ1-2; tentatively, D is TRBD1 (5 bases). CDR1 is SGHTA and CDR2 is FQGNSA in the germline V gene. The CDR3 covers 14 residues. The ends were cut back, 0 bases at V and 5 bases at J, with 10 bases in the middle. Complete variable domain (other parts from reference TRBV7-2 and TRBJ1-2): GAGVSQSPSNKVTEKGKDVELRCDPISGHTALYWYRQSLGQGLEFLIYFQGNSAPDKSGLPSDRFSAERTGGSVSTLTIQRTQQEDSAVYLCASSLALTDYGYTFGSGTRLTVV.

This clone occurred a few times. The gene calls are TRBV28 and TRBJ2-7; 9 positions match TRBD2. Looked up from germline, CDR1 is MDHEN and CDR2 is SYDVKM. J was trimmed by 7 bases and V by 3 bases; bases with no gene match: 13. This CDR3 has 16 amino acids. The CDR3 sequence is CASSFYGAGGRLEQYF. CDR3 bases: TGTGCCAGCAGTTTTTACGGAGCGGGAGGCCGTCTGGAGCAGTACTTC.